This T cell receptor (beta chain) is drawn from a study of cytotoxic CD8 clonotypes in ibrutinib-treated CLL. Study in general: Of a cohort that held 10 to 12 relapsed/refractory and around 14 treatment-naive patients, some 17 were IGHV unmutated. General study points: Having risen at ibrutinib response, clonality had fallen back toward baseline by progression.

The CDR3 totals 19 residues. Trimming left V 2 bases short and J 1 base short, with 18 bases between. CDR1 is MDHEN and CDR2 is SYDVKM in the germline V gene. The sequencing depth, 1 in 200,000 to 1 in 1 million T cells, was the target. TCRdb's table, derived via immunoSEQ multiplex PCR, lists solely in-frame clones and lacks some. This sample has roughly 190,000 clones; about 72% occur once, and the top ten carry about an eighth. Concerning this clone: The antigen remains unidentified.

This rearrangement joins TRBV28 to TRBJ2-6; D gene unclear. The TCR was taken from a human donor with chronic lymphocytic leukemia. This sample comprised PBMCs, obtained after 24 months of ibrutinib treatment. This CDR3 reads CASSLLGKRAPSGANVLTF. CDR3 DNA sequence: TGTGCCAGCAGTTTACTCGGAAAACGGGCTCCTTCTGGGGCCAACGTCCTGACTTTC.